This T cell receptor beta chain was recorded in a study of Graves' ophthalmopathy and Graves' hyperthyroidism. V lost 6 bases, J lost 11 bases, and 13 bases lay in between. CDR3 size: 11 residues. This clonotype was detected only a few times. Amplification of the TCR beta CDR3 regions used RNA transcripts (as template). First-round RT-PCR with HTBI primers preceded a second-round multiplex PCR. A single record per CDR3 protein comes from TCRdb applying MiXCR to the multiplex PCR reads. The sample lists hundreds of thousands of distinct CDR3 sequences, 45% occurring once. The material sequenced was peripheral blood. The TCR comes from an adult man with Graves' ophthalmopathy. The chain combines TRBV12-3 or TRBV12-4 with TRBJ1-1; D possibly corresponds to TRBD1 (5 bases). CDR3 DNA: TGTGCCAGCAGATTCCAGGGTTACGCTTTCTTT. Protein sequence: CASRFQGYAFF.